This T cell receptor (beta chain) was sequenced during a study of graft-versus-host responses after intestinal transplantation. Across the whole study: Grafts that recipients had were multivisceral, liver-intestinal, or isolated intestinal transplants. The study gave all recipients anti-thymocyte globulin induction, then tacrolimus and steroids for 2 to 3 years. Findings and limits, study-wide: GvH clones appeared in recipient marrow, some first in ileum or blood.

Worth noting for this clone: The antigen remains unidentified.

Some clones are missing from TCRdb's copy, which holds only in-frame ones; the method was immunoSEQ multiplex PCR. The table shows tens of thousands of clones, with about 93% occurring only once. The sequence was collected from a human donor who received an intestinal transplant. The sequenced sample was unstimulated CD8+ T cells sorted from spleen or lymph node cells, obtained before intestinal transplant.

This CDR3 reads CASTSFLSSYNEQFF. The DNA for the CDR3 is TGTGCCAGCACCTCTTTTCTTAGCTCCTACAATGAGCAGTTCTTC. J is TRBJ2-1 and V is TRBV27; D remains ambiguous. Trimming took 7 bases from V and 0 from J, leaving 13 bases between them. CDR1 and CDR2 (germline): MNHEY, SMNVEV (reference sequence). This CDR3 region has 15 residues.